This T cell receptor (beta chain) was retrieved from a study of CD8 T cells in ankylosing spondylitis. TCRdb re-called the 5' RACE reads with MiXCR, one entry per CDR3 protein. This table has approximately 200,000 distinct CDR3 sequences, about an eighth appearing once. The CDR3 covers 14 residues. Germline-derived CDR1 and CDR2 are SGHRS and YFSETQ. V was clipped by 4 bases and J by 3 bases; unmatched bases: 5. This clonotype was counted many times. The chain combines TRBV5-1 with TRBJ1-1; TRBD1 matches at 8 bases. The sequenced sample was blood, either unsorted or a sorted T cell fraction (not recorded which). This TCR was sampled from a female donor with ankylosing spondylitis or in good health (not recorded which). Here the CDR3 DNA reads TGCGCCAGCAGCCTGACAGGGGTGGACACTGAAGCTTTCTTT. As protein: CASSLTGVDTEAFF.